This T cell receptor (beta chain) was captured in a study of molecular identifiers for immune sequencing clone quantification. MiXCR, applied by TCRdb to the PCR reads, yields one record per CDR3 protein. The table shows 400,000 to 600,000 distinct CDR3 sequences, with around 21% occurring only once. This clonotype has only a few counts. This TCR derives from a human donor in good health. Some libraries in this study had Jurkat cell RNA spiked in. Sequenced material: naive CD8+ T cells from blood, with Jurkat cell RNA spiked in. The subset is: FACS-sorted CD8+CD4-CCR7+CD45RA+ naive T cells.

The CDR3 DNA reads TGTGCCAGCAGCCTTGACCCGGGGGGCTACAATGAGCAGTTCTTC. It is translated as CASSLDPGGYNEQFF. The rearrangement uses TRBV11-2 and TRBJ2-1; 7 bases are a match to TRBD2. CDR3 length: 15 amino acids. Germline V gene sequence: CDR1 SGHAT, CDR2 FQNNGV. The V segment lost 5 bases and the J segment 3 bases; nucleotides outside the gene matches: 7.